This T cell receptor beta chain came from a study of CD8+ T cells in alopecia areata. Study context: Tofacitinib dosing lasted 6 to 18 months, which was then followed by 6 months off drug.

Both peripheral blood and punch biopsies of lesional scalp skin were obtained from patients who had alopecia areata. As the sequencing template, cDNA was produced by extracting RNA and reverse transcribing it. Here immunoSEQ multiplex PCR was the method, and the copy in TCRdb shows in-frame clones only, minus some. The sample shows about 98,000 clones, 40% to 55% of them seen only once. The CDR3 loop spans 14 amino acids. From germline, CDR1 is GTSNPN and CDR2 SVGIG (reference sequence). Trimming took 5 bases from V and 5 from J, leaving 18 bases between them. The sequencing sample was made of CD4+ T cells sorted from blood. The chain has TRBV30 and TRBJ1-1; D call uncertain. This TCR was recovered from a human donor with alopecia areata. The CDR3 coding sequence is TGTGCCTGGTGCATCGGACCCCAAGGGACTGAAGCTTTCTTT. Encoded protein: CAWCIGPQGTEAFF.